Below are 9 T cell receptor beta chains sequenced from a single sample in a study of cytomegalovirus exposure and HLA in healthy donors. PCR was performed using 60 Vbeta and 13 Jbeta primers. Here immunoSEQ multiplex PCR was the method, and the copy in TCRdb shows in-frame clones only, minus some. Of fewer than 85,000 clones in the sample, over 60% are singletons; the top ten hold more than 9.5%. The sequenced sample was PBMCs. Source of these receptors: a woman aged 40 to 55 in good health and CMV-seropositive.

CDR3 amino acids: CASSFNRKPTDTQYF. CDR3 DNA sequence: TGTGCCAGCAGCTTCAACAGGAAACCAACAGATACGCAGTATTTT. This chain connects TRBV7-2 to TRBJ2-3; D possibly corresponds to TRBD1 (5 bases). Germline assignment: CDR1 SGHTA and CDR2 FQGNSA. Trimming took off 3 bases at V and 3 bases at J, with 13 bases between the two ends. The CDR3 is made up of 15 amino acids.

The gene calls are TRBV7-2 and TRBJ1-2; D call uncertain. The CDR3 has 13 amino acids. Trimming took 0 bases from V and 4 from J, leaving 6 bases between them. Germline values: CDR1 SGHTA, CDR2 FQGNSA. Written as DNA, the CDR3 is TGTGCCAGCAGCTTAGCACAGCTCTATGGCTACACCTTC. As protein: CASSLAQLYGYTF.

The chain combines TRBV2 with TRBJ2-1, with 10 nucleotides matching TRBD1. This CDR3 is 15 amino acids long. Losses at the gene ends were 3 bases for V and 6 bases for J; bases not matched to a gene: 5. CDR1 is SNHLY, CDR2 FYNNEI, per germline. The CDR3 is CASSDRTGGFNEQFF. CDR3 DNA: TGTGCCAGCAGTGATAGGACAGGGGGTTTCAATGAGCAGTTCTTC.

CDR3: CSARERDEQFF. CDR3 bases: TGCAGTGCTAGGGAGCGGGATGAGCAGTTCTTC. V gene TRBV20-1 combines with J gene TRBJ2-1; perhaps TRBD2 as D (6 bases). Germline V gives CDR1 DFQATT, CDR2 SNEGSKA (reference sequence). The CDR3 has 11 residues. Trimming left V 3 bases short and J 8 bases short, with 8 bases between.

The J gene is TRBJ2-7, the V gene TRBV6-5; a weak D match, TRBD1 (8 bases). Germline CDR1 and CDR2: MNHEY and SVGAGI. CDR3 size: 14 residues. The ends were cut back, 6 bases at V and 3 bases at J, with 15 bases in the middle. CDR3 DNA sequence: TGTGCCAGCAGCGACAGGGGAGGGAACTACGAGCAGTACTTC. Translated, it gives CASSDRGGNYEQYF.

V and J are TRBV10-1 and TRBJ1-2, with no clear D. CDR3 length: 13 residues. Germline CDR1 is WNHNN and CDR2 is SYGVQD (reference sequence). With 9 bases removed from V and 5 bases from J, the gap between germline ends came to 16 bases. In DNA form, the CDR3 reads TGCGCCAGACCGAGACGGAGACTTTATGGCTACACCTTC. Its translation: CARPRRRLYGYTF.

This chain connects TRBV6-6 to TRBJ2-7; D remains unclear. The CDR3 length is 14 residues. CDR1 is MNHNY and CDR2 is SVGAGI in the germline V gene (reference sequence). Trimming shortened V by 2 bases and J by 2 bases, and 10 bases separated the two germline ends. The CDR3: CASSYNPRTYEQYF. The CDR3 DNA follows: TGTGCCAGCAGTTACAATCCCAGAACCTACGAGCAGTACTTC.

The V call is TRBV28, the J call TRBJ2-1, with D possibly matching TRBD1 (5 bases). Trimming shortened V by 3 bases and J by 4 bases, and 10 bases separated the two germline ends. The V gene's germline CDR1 is MDHEN and CDR2 SYDVKM. CDR3 length equals 14 residues. The CDR3 bases are TGTGCCAGCAGTTTTTCCCGACAGTACAATGAGCAGTTCTTC. Translation gives CASSFSRQYNEQFF.

Only a few counts were recorded for this clone. V gene TRBV5-1 combines with J gene TRBJ1-1; TRBD1 aligns across 9 bases. V was pared by 0 bases and J by 4 bases, with 4 bases of the junction left unmatched. The CDR3 spans 15 residues. Germline V gene lookup returns CDR1 SGHRS and CDR2 YFSETQ. In DNA, the CDR3 is TGCGCCAGCAGCTTGGGGACAGGGGTTCGCACTGAAGCTTTCTTT. The encoded protein is CASSLGTGVRTEAFF.